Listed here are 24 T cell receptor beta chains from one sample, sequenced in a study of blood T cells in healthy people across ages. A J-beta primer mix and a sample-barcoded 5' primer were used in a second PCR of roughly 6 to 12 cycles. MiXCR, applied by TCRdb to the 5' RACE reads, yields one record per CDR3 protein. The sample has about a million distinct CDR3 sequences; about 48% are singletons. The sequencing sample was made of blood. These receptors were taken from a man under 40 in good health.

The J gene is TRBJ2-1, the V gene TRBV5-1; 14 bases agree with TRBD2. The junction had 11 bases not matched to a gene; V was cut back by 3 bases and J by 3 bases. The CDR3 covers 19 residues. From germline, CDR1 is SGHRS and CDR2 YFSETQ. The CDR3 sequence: CASSSGLAGGVSFYNEQFF. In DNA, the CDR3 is TGCGCCAGCAGCTCTGGACTAGCGGGGGGCGTGAGCTTCTACAATGAGCAGTTCTTC.

CDR3 DNA sequence: TGTGCCAGCAGCGTAGTAACAGGGCGGGGAACCGGGGAGCTGTTTTTT. Translation: CASSVVTGRGTGELFF. V is TRBV9 and J is TRBJ2-2; D may correspond to TRBD1 or TRBD2 (6 bases each). Germline CDR1 and CDR2: SGDLS and YYNGEE. V was shortened by 0 bases and J by 5 bases, with 14 bases between the two germline ends. The CDR3 is 16 amino acids.

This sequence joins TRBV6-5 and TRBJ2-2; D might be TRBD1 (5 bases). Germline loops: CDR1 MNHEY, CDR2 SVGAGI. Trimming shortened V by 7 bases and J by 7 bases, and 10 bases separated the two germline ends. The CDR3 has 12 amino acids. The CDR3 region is CASTQRGGELFF. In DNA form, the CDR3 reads TGTGCCAGCACCCAAAGGGGCGGGGAGCTGTTTTTT.

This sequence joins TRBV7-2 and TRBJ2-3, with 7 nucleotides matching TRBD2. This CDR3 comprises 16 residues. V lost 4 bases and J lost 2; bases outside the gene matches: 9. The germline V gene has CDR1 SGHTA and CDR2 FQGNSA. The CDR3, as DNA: TGTGCCAGCAGCTCTTTTACGGGGGGTTTCACAGATACGCAGTATTTT. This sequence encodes CASSSFTGGFTDTQYF.

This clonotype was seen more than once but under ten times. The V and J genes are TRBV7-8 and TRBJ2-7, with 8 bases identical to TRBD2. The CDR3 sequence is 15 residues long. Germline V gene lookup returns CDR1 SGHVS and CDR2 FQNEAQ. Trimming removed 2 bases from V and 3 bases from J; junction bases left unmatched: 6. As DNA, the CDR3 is TGTGCCAGCAGCTTATATACTAGCGGCCTCTACGAGCAGTACTTC. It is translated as CASSLYTSGLYEQYF.

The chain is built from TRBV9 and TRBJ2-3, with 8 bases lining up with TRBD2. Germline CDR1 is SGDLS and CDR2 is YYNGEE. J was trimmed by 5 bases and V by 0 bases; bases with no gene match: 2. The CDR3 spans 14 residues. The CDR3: CASSVVGGGDTQYF. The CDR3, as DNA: TGTGCCAGCAGCGTAGTCGGGGGGGGAGATACGCAGTATTTT.

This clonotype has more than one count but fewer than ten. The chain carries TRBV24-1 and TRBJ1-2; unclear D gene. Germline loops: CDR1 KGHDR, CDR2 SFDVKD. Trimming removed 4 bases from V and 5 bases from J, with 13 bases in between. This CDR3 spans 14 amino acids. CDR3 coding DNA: TGTGCCACCAGTGACTTCCCGGCAGTTTATGGCTACACCTTC. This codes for CATSDFPAVYGYTF.

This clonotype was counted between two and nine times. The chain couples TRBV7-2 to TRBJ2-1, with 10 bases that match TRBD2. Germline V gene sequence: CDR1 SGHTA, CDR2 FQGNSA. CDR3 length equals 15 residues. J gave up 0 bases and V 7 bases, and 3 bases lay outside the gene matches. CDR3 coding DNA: TGTGCCAGCACATTAGCGGGGGGCTCCTACAATGAGCAGTTCTTC. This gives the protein CASTLAGGSYNEQFF.

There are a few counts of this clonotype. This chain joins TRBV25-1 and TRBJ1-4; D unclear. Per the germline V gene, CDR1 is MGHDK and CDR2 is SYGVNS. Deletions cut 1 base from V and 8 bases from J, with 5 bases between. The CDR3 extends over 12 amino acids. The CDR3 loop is CASSESIEKLFF. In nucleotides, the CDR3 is TGTGCCAGCAGTGAATCGATCGAAAAACTGTTTTTT. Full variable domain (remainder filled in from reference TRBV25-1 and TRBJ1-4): EADIYQTPRYLVIGTGKKITLECSQTMGHDKMYWYQQDPGMELHLIHYSYGVNSTEKGDLSSESTVSRIRTEHFPLTLESARPSHTSQYLCASSESIEKLFFGSGTQLSVL.

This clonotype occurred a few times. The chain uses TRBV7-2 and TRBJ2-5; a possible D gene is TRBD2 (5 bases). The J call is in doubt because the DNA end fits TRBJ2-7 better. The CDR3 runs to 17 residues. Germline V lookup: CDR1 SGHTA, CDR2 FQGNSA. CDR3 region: CASSSRPAPRRDYEQYF. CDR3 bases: TGTGCCAGCAGCTCAAGACCTGCCCCCCGCCGGGATTACGAGCAGTACTTC.

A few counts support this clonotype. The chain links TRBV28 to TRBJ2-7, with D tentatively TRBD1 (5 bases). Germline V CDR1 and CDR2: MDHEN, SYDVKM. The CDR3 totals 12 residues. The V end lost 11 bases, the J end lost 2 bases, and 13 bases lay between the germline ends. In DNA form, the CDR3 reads TGTGCCTCTCGCGACAGCCCCTACGAGCAGTACTTC. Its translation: CASRDSPYEQYF.

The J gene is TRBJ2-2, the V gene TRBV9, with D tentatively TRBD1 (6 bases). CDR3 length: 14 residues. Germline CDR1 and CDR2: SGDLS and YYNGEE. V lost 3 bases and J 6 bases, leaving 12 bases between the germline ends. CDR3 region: CASSAEGGSGELFF. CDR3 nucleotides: TGTGCCAGCAGCGCAGAAGGGGGTTCCGGGGAGCTGTTTTTT. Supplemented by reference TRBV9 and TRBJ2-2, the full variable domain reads DSGVTQTPKHLITATGQRVTLRCSPRSGDLSVYWYQQSLDQGLQFLIQYYNGEERAKGNILERFSAQQFPDLHSELNLSSLELGDSALYFCASSAEGGSGELFFGEGSRLTVL.

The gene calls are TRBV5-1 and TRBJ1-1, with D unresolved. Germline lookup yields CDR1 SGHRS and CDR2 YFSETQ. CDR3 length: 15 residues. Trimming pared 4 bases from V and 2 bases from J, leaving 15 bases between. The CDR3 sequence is CASSAGSGVNTEAFF. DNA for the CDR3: TGCGCCAGCAGCGCGGGGAGTGGAGTAAACACTGAAGCTTTCTTT.

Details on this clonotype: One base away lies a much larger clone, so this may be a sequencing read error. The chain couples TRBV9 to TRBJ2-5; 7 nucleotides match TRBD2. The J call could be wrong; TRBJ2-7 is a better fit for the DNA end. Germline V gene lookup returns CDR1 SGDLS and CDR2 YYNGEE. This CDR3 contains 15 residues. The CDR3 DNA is TGTGCCGGCAGCGTTCGGGGGGACGAAGTGAGCGAGCAGTACTTC. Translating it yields CAGSVRGDEVSEQYF.

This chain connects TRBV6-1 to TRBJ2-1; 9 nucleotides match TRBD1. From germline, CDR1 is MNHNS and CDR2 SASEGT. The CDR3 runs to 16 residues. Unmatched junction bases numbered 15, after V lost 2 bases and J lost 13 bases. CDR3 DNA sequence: TGTGCCAGCAGTGAACTTGGACAGGGGTTTTCAGAGACCCAGTTCTTC. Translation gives CASSELGQGFSETQFF.

CDR3 in DNA: TGCAGCGTTGATGGGACAGGAGTCATGAACACTGAAGCTTTCTTT. Translating gives CSVDGTGVMNTEAFF. The chain recombines TRBV29-1 with TRBJ1-1, with 8 bases aligning to TRBD1. The CDR3 length is 15 residues. Germline lookup yields CDR1 SQVTM and CDR2 ANQGSEA. V shed 3 bases, J shed 0 bases, and the junction held 6 bases outside the gene matches.

The CDR3 coding sequence is TGTGCCAGCAGTTACGATGGGAAACTGTTTTTT. This encodes CASSYDGKLFF. This chain uses TRBV6-5 with TRBJ1-4; D is uncertain. Germline values: CDR1 MNHEY, CDR2 SVGAGI. The CDR3 contains 11 residues. V was shortened by 2 bases and J by 11 bases, with 6 bases between the two germline ends.

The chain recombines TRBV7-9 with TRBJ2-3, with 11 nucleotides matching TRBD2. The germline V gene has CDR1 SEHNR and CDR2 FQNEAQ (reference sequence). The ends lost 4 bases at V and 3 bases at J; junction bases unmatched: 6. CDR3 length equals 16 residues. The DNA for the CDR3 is TGTGCCAGCAGCTGGGGACTAGCGGCGCTTACAGATACGCAGTATTTT. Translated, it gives CASSWGLAALTDTQYF. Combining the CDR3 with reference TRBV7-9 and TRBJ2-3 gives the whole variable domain DTGVSQNPRHKITKRGQNVTFRCDPISEHNRLYWYRQTLGQGPEFLTYFQNEAQLEKSRLLSDRFSAERPKGSFSTLEIQRTEQGDSAMYLCASSWGLAALTDTQYFGPGTRLTVL.

The DNA for the CDR3 is TGTGCCAGCAGTTTCGGGGCACCCGGGGAGCTGTTTTTT. Its translation: CASSFGAPGELFF. This chain connects TRBV12-3 or TRBV12-4 to TRBJ2-2, with D perhaps assigned TRBD1 or TRBD2 (5 bases each). Trimming stripped 3 bases from V and 6 bases from J, with 8 bases between. This CDR3 is built from 13 residues.

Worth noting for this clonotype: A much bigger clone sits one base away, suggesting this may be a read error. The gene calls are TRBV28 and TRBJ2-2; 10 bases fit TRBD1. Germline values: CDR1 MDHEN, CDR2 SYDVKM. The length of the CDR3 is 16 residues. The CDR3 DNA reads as TGTACCAGCACCGGGAGAGGACAGGGGGTCGTCGGGGAGCTGTTTTTT. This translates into CTSTGRGQGVVGELFF.

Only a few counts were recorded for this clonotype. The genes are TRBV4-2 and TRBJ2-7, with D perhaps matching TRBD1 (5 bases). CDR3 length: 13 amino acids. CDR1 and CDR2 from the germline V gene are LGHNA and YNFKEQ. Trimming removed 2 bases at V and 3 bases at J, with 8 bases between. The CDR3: CASSQIDSYEQYF. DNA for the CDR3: TGTGCCAGCAGCCAAATTGACAGCTACGAGCAGTACTTC.

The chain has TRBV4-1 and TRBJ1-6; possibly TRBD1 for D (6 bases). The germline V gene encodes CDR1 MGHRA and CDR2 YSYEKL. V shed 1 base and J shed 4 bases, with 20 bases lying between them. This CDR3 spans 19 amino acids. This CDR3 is CASSQVAASGASYNSPLHF. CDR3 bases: TGCGCCAGCAGCCAAGTCGCTGCATCAGGGGCGAGTTATAATTCACCCCTCCACTTT.

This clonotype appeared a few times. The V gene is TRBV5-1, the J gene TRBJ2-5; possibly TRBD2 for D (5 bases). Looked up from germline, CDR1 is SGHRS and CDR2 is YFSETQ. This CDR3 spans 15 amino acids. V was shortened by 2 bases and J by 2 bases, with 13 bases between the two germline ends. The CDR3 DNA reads TGCGCCAGCAGCTTCCAAGGGTCGGGGCAAGAGACCCAGTACTTC. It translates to CASSFQGSGQETQYF. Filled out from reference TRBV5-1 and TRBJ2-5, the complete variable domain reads KAGVTQTPRYLIKTRGQQVTLSCSPISGHRSVSWYQQTPGQGLQFLFEYFSETQRNKGNFPGRFSGRQFSNSRSEMNVSTLELGDSALYLCASSFQGSGQETQYFGPGTRLLVL.

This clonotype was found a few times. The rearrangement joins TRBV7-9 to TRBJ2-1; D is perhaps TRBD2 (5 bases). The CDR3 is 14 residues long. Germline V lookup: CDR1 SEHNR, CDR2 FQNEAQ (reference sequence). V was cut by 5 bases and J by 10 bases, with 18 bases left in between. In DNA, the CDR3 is TGTGCCAGCAGCGTAGTCCAACTAGGTGGAGAGCAGTTCTTC. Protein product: CASSVVQLGGEQFF.